This T cell receptor beta chain was captured by sequencing in a study of OX40 agonist ivuxolimab in advanced cancers. Study background: It was ivuxolimab, an agonistic anti-OX40 (CD134) antibody, that patients were treated with.

Assay: immunoSEQ multiplex PCR; the TCRdb copy retains only in-frame clones and omits some. The sample consists of nearly 55,000 clones, roughly 86% of them appearing once. Autoimmune disease history or systemic immunosuppression excluded patients. V was shortened by 5 bases and J by 5 bases, with 13 bases between the two germline ends. CDR1 and CDR2 from the germline V gene are SGHAT and FQNNGV. The CDR3 extends over 15 amino acids. The chain is built from TRBV11-2 and TRBJ1-6; D is unclear. The sequence was collected from an adult with an advanced solid tumor such as melanoma, head and neck, liver or kidney cancer. Sequencing used CD4+ or CD8+ T cells sorted from blood, obtained in a trial of the OX40 agonist ivuxolimab. CDR3 sequence reads: CASSLEGRDNSPLHF. CDR3 DNA: TGTGCCAGCAGCCTGGAGGGTCGCGATAATTCACCCCTCCACTTT.